This T cell receptor beta chain is drawn from a study of T cells after yellow fever vaccination. Study information: Sorting on CD3, CD45RA, CCR7 and CD95 yielded EM, EMRA, CM and Tscm memory subsets. Study findings and constraints: The day 0 sorted memory subsets showed almost all vaccine-responding clonotypes to be undetectable. A weaker secondary response peaked on day 5, the primary on day 15.

This clonotype was counted many times. Germline V gives CDR1 SEHNR, CDR2 FQNEAQ (reference sequence). The V gene end was trimmed by 5 bases and the J gene end by 7 bases; junction bases not matched to a gene: 7. The CDR3 is 14 residues long. 5'RACE template switching generated TCR cDNA, adding a universal primer site and UMIs. Via MiXCR, TCRdb re-called the 5' RACE reads, giving one row per CDR3 protein. This table holds more than 20,000 distinct CDR3 sequences, approximately 5% found once. The chain couples TRBV7-9 to TRBJ2-1, with 8 nucleotides matching TRBD1. Sequenced here: PBMCs, either bulk or a sorted T-cell subset (CD4+, CD8+, memory, or dextramer-sorted; not recorded which), sampled 15 days after the yellow fever booster vaccination. The TCR originated in a man aged 30-40 years who received the YFV17D yellow fever vaccine. CDR3 nucleotides: TGTGCCAGCAGCATTTGGACAGGGTCTAATGAGCAGTTCTTC. Translation: CASSIWTGSNEQFF.